The 3 T cell receptor beta chains below were found in one sample sequenced in a study of CD8 T cells in Susac syndrome. RNA in amounts of roughly 0.45 to 1 ug was reverse transcribed with random hexamers. One entry per CDR3 protein, called by TCRdb with MiXCR from the immunoSEQ multiplex PCR reads. The data hold about 130,000 distinct CDR3 sequences, with more than 85% observed a single time. The specimen sequenced was CD8+ T cells from PBMCs. These receptors all come from a human donor with Susac syndrome.

This sequence joins TRBV12-5 and TRBJ2-7; D tentatively reads TRBD1 or TRBD2 (5 bases each). The CDR3 has 13 residues. From germline, CDR1 is LGHNT and CDR2 FRNRAP. V shed 7 bases and J shed 5 bases, with 15 bases lying between them. The CDR3 loop reads CASVRGLRHEQYF. The CDR3 DNA reads as TGTGCTAGTGTCCGGGGCCTAAGGCACGAGCAGTACTTC.

V gene TRBV12-3 or TRBV12-4 combines with J gene TRBJ2-5; 11 nucleotides line up with TRBD2. The V segment lost 6 bases and the J segment 5 bases; nucleotides outside the gene matches: 11. The CDR3 totals 16 residues. Here the CDR3 DNA reads TGTGCCAGCAGACGTCTCCTAGCGGGAGGTCAGGAGACCCAGTACTTC. This encodes CASRRLLAGGQETQYF.

CDR3 sequence (DNA): TGTGCCAGCTATGGGTTGGACAGGTCGGCTTTCTTT. Translated, it gives CASYGLDRSAFF. J is TRBJ1-1 and V is TRBV27, with TRBD1 identical over 7 bases. Germline loops: CDR1 MNHEY, CDR2 SMNVEV (reference sequence). V lost 8 bases and J lost 11; bases outside the gene matches: 11. The CDR3 runs 12 residues.